Each of the 18 T cell receptor beta chains below was sequenced from the same sample in a study of control samples from healthy donors and cancer patients. Generated by immunoSEQ multiplex PCR, the TCRdb table keeps only in-frame clones and is missing some. The table includes over 110,000 clones, more than 85% detected once. Material: blood. These receptor sequences come from a woman aged 25 to 39 in good health.

This clone was counted between two and nine times. V is TRBV30 and J is TRBJ1-1; D gene ambiguous. Trimming took off 4 bases at V and 7 bases at J, with 10 bases between the two ends. There are 11 residues in the CDR3. Germline V gene data show CDR1 as GTSNPN and CDR2 as SVGIG (reference sequence). The CDR3 DNA is TGTGCCTGGATGATCTCGATTGAAGCTTTCTTT. Translation gives CAWMISIEAFF.

This clone has just one count. The V call is TRBV28, the J call TRBJ1-2; D uncertain. The V gene's germline CDR1 is MDHEN and CDR2 SYDVKM. V was trimmed by 5 bases and J by 4 bases, leaving 11 bases between them. CDR3 length: 13 amino acids. The CDR3 sequence: CASSGVAGYGYTF. CDR3 DNA sequence: TGTGCCAGCAGTGGGGTGGCAGGCTATGGCTACACCTTC.

V and J are TRBV27 and TRBJ2-7; 9 nucleotides match TRBD1. Germline values: CDR1 MNHEY, CDR2 SMNVEV (reference sequence). The V segment lost 8 bases and the J segment 4 bases; nucleotides outside the gene matches: 9. This CDR3 has 14 residues. The CDR3 nucleotides read TGTGCCAGCTTATGGGGGGACAGGGATTACGAGCAGTACTTC. Residues: CASLWGDRDYEQYF.

The chain has TRBV11-3 and TRBJ2-1, with unresolved D. Germline V gene data show CDR1 as SGHNT and CDR2 as YENEEA. V lost 0 bases, J lost 7 bases, and 4 bases lay in between. The CDR3 runs to 12 residues. DNA of the CDR3: TGTGCCAGCAGCTTAGAAATGAATGAGCAGTTCTTC. Protein sequence: CASSLEMNEQFF. Filled out from reference TRBV11-3 and TRBJ2-1, the complete variable domain reads EAGVVQSPRYKIIEKKQPVAFWCNPISGHNTLYWYLQNLGQGPELLIRYENEEAVDDSQLPKDRFSAERLKGVDSTLKIQPAELGDSAVYLCASSLEMNEQFFGPGTRLTVL.

This chain links TRBV6-1 with TRBJ1-2; maybe TRBD1 (6 bases). Trimming cost V 3 bases and J 3 bases, with 11 bases left between them. The CDR3 runs 14 residues. The germline gives CDR1 MNHNS, CDR2 SASEGT. Here the CDR3 reads CASSDTGADYGYTF. The CDR3 DNA reads TGTGCCAGCAGTGACACGGGGGCGGACTATGGCTACACCTTC.

In this sample, this clone turned up a few times. This chain connects TRBV28 to TRBJ1-5; 8 bases match TRBD1. Germline V lookup: CDR1 MDHEN, CDR2 SYDVKM. There are 13 residues in the CDR3. J gave up 5 bases and V 8 bases, and 5 bases lay outside the gene matches. The CDR3 DNA reads TGTGCCAGCGTTACAGGGGGGTATCAGCCCCAGCATTTT. Encoded protein: CASVTGGYQPQHF.

The chain carries TRBV12-3 or TRBV12-4 and TRBJ2-7; the D is unclear. The CDR3 loop spans 13 amino acids. Trimming took 3 bases from V and 2 from J, leaving 8 bases between them. The CDR3 DNA reads as TGTGCCAGCAGTTTTTTAAAAACCTACGAGCAGTACTTC. Protein product: CASSFLKTYEQYF.

This chain links TRBV19 with TRBJ2-7; the match to TRBD2 covers 11 bases. Trimming cost V 7 bases and J 7 bases; bases outside gene matches: 9. This CDR3 comprises 14 residues. Germline CDR1 LNHDA, CDR2 SQIVND (reference sequence). The CDR3 DNA is TGTGCCAGTATGGGTAGCGGGAGGGCCGGAGAGCAGTACTTC. Amino acids: CASMGSGRAGEQYF.

The rearrangement uses TRBV18 and TRBJ2-3; a weak D match, TRBD1 (7 bases). The germline gives CDR1 KGHSH, CDR2 LQKENI. V was clipped by 3 bases and J by 0 bases, with 22 bases between them. CDR3 length: 19 amino acids. The CDR3 loop reads CASSPERRRDSSSTDTQYF. CDR3 nucleotides: TGTGCCAGCTCACCCGAAAGAAGGAGGGACAGCTCTAGCACAGATACGCAGTATTTT.

The rearrangement links TRBV20-1 to TRBJ2-1, with 14 positions matching TRBD2. Germline V gene lookup returns CDR1 DFQATT and CDR2 SNEGSKA (reference sequence). The CDR3 totals 19 residues. V shed 3 bases, J shed 0 bases, and the junction held 10 bases outside the gene matches. The CDR3 sequence is CSASGTSGRNILSYNEQFF. CDR3 bases: TGCAGTGCTAGTGGGACTAGCGGGAGAAATATCCTCTCCTACAATGAGCAGTTCTTC.

The gene calls are TRBV19 and TRBJ2-2, with 7 bases matching TRBD1. CDR1 and CDR2 (germline): LNHDA, SQIVND (reference sequence). CDR3 length: 14 amino acids. V was clipped by 5 bases and J by 6 bases; unmatched bases: 6. This CDR3 reads CASSPDRLAGELFF. The CDR3 DNA reads as TGTGCCAGTAGTCCGGACAGGTTAGCCGGGGAGCTGTTTTTT. The full variable domain, its missing parts supplied by reference TRBV19 and TRBJ2-2, is DGGITQSPKYLFRKEGQNVTLSCEQNLNHDAMYWYRQDPGQGLRLIYYSQIVNDFQKGDIAEGYSVSREKKESFPLTVTSAQKNPTAFYLCASSPDRLAGELFFGEGSRLTVL.

CDR3 sequence: CASSVSSGGSGRRNEQFF. The CDR3 nucleotides are TGTGCCAGCAGCGTCTCTAGTGGGGGAAGCGGGAGGAGGAATGAGCAGTTCTTC. This chain uses TRBV2 with TRBJ2-1, with TRBD2 identical over 9 bases. The J segment lost 7 bases and the V segment lost 6 bases, leaving 19 bases of the junction unmatched. This CDR3 contains 18 residues. Germline lookup yields CDR1 SNHLY and CDR2 FYNNEI.

The rearrangement uses TRBV7-6 and TRBJ2-7; 9 bases align to TRBD1. V shed 5 bases, J shed 6 bases, and the junction held 8 bases outside the gene matches. Germline V gives CDR1 SGHVS, CDR2 FNYEAQ. The CDR3 contains 14 residues. The CDR3 spells CASSPTDRGGEQYF. CDR3 nucleotide sequence: TGTGCCAGCAGCCCTACTGACAGGGGGGGCGAGCAGTACTTC. The full variable domain, its missing parts supplied by reference TRBV7-6 and TRBJ2-7, is GAGVSQSPRYKVTKRGQDVALRCDPISGHVSLYWYRQALGQGPEFLTYFNYEAQQDKSGLPNDRFSAERPEGSISTLTIQRTEQRDSAMYRCASSPTDRGGEQYFGPGTRLTVT.

This chain connects TRBV18 to TRBJ1-4; 7 bases line up with TRBD1. There are 15 residues in the CDR3. V lost 2 bases and J lost 7; bases outside the gene matches: 7. The V gene's germline CDR1 is KGHSH and CDR2 LQKENI. CDR3 nucleotides: TGTGCCAGCTCACCAGGACAGGAAGTGGCTGAAAAACTGTTTTTT. Translation gives CASSPGQEVAEKLFF.

This chain connects TRBV18 to TRBJ1-2, with 7 bases fitting TRBD1. The germline CDR1 and CDR2 sequences are KGHSH and LQKENI. After removal of 3 bases from V and 8 bases from J, the junction contained 3 bases not matched to a gene. The CDR3 totals 12 residues. The CDR3 DNA reads as TGTGCCAGCTCACCGGACAGGAACGGCTACACCTTC. This gives the protein CASSPDRNGYTF.

The chain couples TRBV9 to TRBJ1-6, with 8 nucleotides matching TRBD1. Trimming removed 4 bases from V and 10 bases from J; junction bases left unmatched: 10. CDR1 is SGDLS, CDR2 YYNGEE, per germline. This CDR3 has 15 residues. Here the CDR3 DNA reads TGTGCCAGCAGCCTTGACACAGGGGGACAGTCACCCCTCCACTTT. Translated, it gives CASSLDTGGQSPLHF. Full variable domain (remainder filled in from reference TRBV9 and TRBJ1-6): DSGVTQTPKHLITATGQRVTLRCSPRSGDLSVYWYQQSLDQGLQFLIQYYNGEERAKGNILERFSAQQFPDLHSELNLSSLELGDSALYFCASSLDTGGQSPLHFGNGTRLTVT.

The chain combines TRBV3-1 (or the pseudogene TRBV3-2) with TRBJ2-3; D might be TRBD2 (5 bases). Germline V CDR1 and CDR2: LGHDT, YNNKEL (reference sequence). The CDR3 extends over 15 amino acids. V gave up 4 bases and J gave up 0 bases, with 11 bases separating them. DNA for the CDR3: TGTGCCAGCAGCCCAGTCGGCGGGAGCACAGATACGCAGTATTTT. It translates to CASSPVGGSTDTQYF.

Of note for this clone: The junction departs from the called germline gene at one end, perhaps through a read error. The CDR3 region has the DNA TGTGCCAGCAGTTTACCGGGACGGAGAAGGAAGGACTTC. Its translation: CASSLPGRRRKDF. The J gene is TRBJ2-7, the V gene TRBV12-3 or TRBV12-4, with D perhaps TRBD1 or TRBD2 (5 bases each). This CDR3 contains 13 residues.